The source of this T cell receptor beta chain is a study of T cell responses to AZD1222 COVID-19 vaccine. The study, taken as a whole, reports: Unmutated variant regions are reportedly the target of nearly half of TCRs that are spike-specific. Donors were mostly white British, more females; clonal diversity possibly underestimated.

CDR1 is SGDLS and CDR2 is YYNGEE in the germline V gene. This CDR3 is built from 14 residues. Trimming cost V 2 bases and J 1 base, with 10 bases left between them. With respect to this clone: As yet, its antigen is unknown.

Libraries were prepared by immunoSEQ multiplex PCR; TCRdb keeps only in-frame clonotypes and omits some of them. In the table there are 180,000 or so clones, 88% of which are singletons. This sequence originates from an adult in good health. The sequencing here drew on peripheral blood, taken on day 0 of AZD1222 vaccination. The chain has TRBV9 and TRBJ2-7; D might be TRBD2 (6 bases). In DNA form, the CDR3 reads TGTGCCAGCAGCGTGACCGGGACTTCCTACGAGCAGTACTTC. As protein: CASSVTGTSYEQYF. Complete variable domain (other parts from reference TRBV9 and TRBJ2-7): DSGVTQTPKHLITATGQRVTLRCSPRSGDLSVYWYQQSLDQGLQFLIQYYNGEERAKGNILERFSAQQFPDLHSELNLSSLELGDSALYFCASSVTGTSYEQYFGPGTRLTVT.